This T cell receptor beta chain originates from a study of OX40 agonist ivuxolimab in advanced cancers. Study in general: Dose-escalation patients were diagnosed with hepatocellular carcinoma, melanoma, renal cell cancer or head and neck cancer. Participants, 65% to 85% male, averaged around 64 years of age, ranging from about 23 to 80. General study points: Nonresponders, in some cases, also had low normalized T-cell clonal expansion.

The assay was immunoSEQ multiplex PCR, and TCRdb's table has in-frame clones only and misses some. The profile covers about 58,000 clones, with roughly 85% appearing a single time and 0.6% to 0.7% taken by the ten largest. Drawing of blood for sampling happened at baseline, at cycle 4 day 1, and at cycle 7 day 1. This clone was recorded only once. What it binds is not known. The CDR3 is made up of 13 amino acids. Germline V gene sequence: CDR1 MNHEY, CDR2 SVGAGI. Deletions cut 6 bases from V and 6 bases from J, with 12 bases between. The sample here was CD4+ or CD8+ T cells sorted from blood, taken in a trial of the OX40 agonist ivuxolimab. This sequence originates from an adult with an advanced solid tumor such as melanoma, head and neck, liver or kidney cancer. The chain employs TRBV6-5 and TRBJ2-1; D is uncertain. The CDR3 here is CASSGPWGNEQFF. In DNA form, the CDR3 reads TGTGCCAGCAGCGGGCCCTGGGGCAATGAGCAGTTCTTC.